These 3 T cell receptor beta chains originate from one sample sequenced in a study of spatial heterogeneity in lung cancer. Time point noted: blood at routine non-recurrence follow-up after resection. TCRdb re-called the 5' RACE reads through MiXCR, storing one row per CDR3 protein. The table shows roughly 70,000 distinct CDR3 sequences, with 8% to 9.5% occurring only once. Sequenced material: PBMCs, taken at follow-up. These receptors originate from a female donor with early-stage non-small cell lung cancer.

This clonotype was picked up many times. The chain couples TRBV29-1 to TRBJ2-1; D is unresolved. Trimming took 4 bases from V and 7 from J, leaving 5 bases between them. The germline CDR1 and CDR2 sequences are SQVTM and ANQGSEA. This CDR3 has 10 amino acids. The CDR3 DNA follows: TGCAGCGTTGGAGAAAATGAGCAGTTCTTC. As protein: CSVGENEQFF.

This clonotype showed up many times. CDR3 in DNA: TGTGCCAGCAGCCCCCCTAGAGCCTCTGGAAACACCATATATTTT. Its translation is CASSPPRASGNTIYF. The chain has TRBV9 and TRBJ1-3; D is undetermined. Germline CDR1 is SGDLS and CDR2 is YYNGEE. V gave up 4 bases and J gave up 0 bases, with 11 bases separating them. CDR3 size: 15 residues.

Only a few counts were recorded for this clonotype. The DNA for the CDR3 is TGCGCCAGCAGCTTGAACCAGTTCCGGGACACCACTAATGAAAAACTGTTTTTT. Translating gives CASSLNQFRDTTNEKLFF. V and J are TRBV5-1 and TRBJ1-4; perhaps TRBD1 as D (6 bases). The V end lost 1 base, the J end lost 2 bases, and 18 bases lay between the germline ends. Per the germline V gene, CDR1 is SGHRS and CDR2 is YFSETQ. This CDR3 region has 18 residues.